The clone carrying this T cell receptor beta chain was counted many times. This sample was included in a study of T cells in Graves' hyperthyroidism and ophthalmopathy. This CDR3 region has 14 residues. After removal of 7 bases from V and 7 bases from J, the junction contained 3 bases not matched to a gene. Germline V gene sequence: CDR1 KGHDR, CDR2 SFDVKD. Lactation, pregnancy, other autoimmune disease or uncontrolled infection led to exclusion of patients. TCR beta CDR3 regions were amplified from RNA. During a first-round RT-PCR of the TCR CDR3, the HTBI primer set was used. One entry per CDR3 protein, called by TCRdb with MiXCR from the multiplex PCR reads. The table includes 600,000 to 700,000 distinct CDR3 sequences, approximately 42% detected once.

The chain combines TRBV24-1 with TRBJ1-6; 10 bases align to TRBD1. Sequencing used peripheral blood or thyroid tissue (not recorded which). This receptor was taken from an adult man with Graves' disease, either hyperthyroidism or ophthalmopathy (not recorded which). The CDR3 protein is CATRDRGENSPLHF. The CDR3 nucleotides are TGTGCCACCAGGGACAGGGGGGAAAATTCACCCCTCCACTTT.